The next 25 T cell receptor beta chains were all read from a single sample in a study of T cells after yellow fever vaccination. TCRdb re-analysed the 5' RACE reads in MiXCR, keeping a single row per CDR3 protein. The repertoire holds 150,000 to 200,000 distinct CDR3 sequences, about a tenth seen once, with roughly a third in the top ten. This specimen was CD8+ T cells sorted from PBMCs, taken 45 days after the yellow fever booster vaccination. These receptors were taken from a man younger than 35 who received the YFV17D yellow fever vaccine.

This clonotype has more than one count but fewer than ten. This chain connects TRBV4-3 to TRBJ2-1; 10 bases line up with TRBD2. The ends lost 0 bases at V and 9 bases at J; junction bases unmatched: 11. This CDR3 contains 17 residues. CDR1 LGHNA and CDR2 YSLEER come from the germline V gene. As DNA, the CDR3 is TGCGCCAGCAGCCAAGAGTCAAGAGCGGGGGGGCCAGGTGAGCAGTTCTTC. Protein: CASSQESRAGGPGEQFF.

This clonotype was found a few times. V gene TRBV4-3 combines with J gene TRBJ2-3; TRBD2 is a possible D gene (6 bases). V was pared by 1 base and J by 1 base, with 9 bases between. Germline assignment: CDR1 LGHNA and CDR2 YSLEER. The CDR3 consists of 15 residues. Here the CDR3 reads CASSQGAGGTDTQYF. The CDR3 nucleotides read TGCGCCAGCAGCCAAGGAGCGGGTGGCACAGATACGCAGTATTTT.

V and J are TRBV6-5 and TRBJ1-6; 7 bases line up with TRBD1. The CDR3 is 15 amino acids. Trimming at V came to 6 bases and at J to 7 bases, leaving 9 bases not matched to a gene. CDR1 and CDR2 from the germline V gene are MNHEY and SVGAGI. The CDR3 DNA reads TGTGCCAGCAGGGATCCGACAGGGTGGAATTCACCCCTCCACTTT. It is translated as CASRDPTGWNSPLHF.

At least ten counts were recorded for this clonotype. The gene calls are TRBV7-9 and TRBJ2-7, with no clear D. The CDR3 has 13 residues. The V and J ends lost 5 bases and 6 bases respectively, with 14 bases between them. Germline-derived CDR1 and CDR2 are SEHNR and FQNEAQ (reference sequence). The CDR3 region is CASSARSSGEQYV. CDR3 nucleotides: TGTGCCAGCAGCGCTAGGTCTAGTGGCGAGCAGTACGTC.

The genes are TRBV7-9 and TRBJ1-2; 7 positions match TRBD1. CDR1 SEHNR and CDR2 FQNEAQ come from the germline V gene (reference sequence). CDR3 length: 14 amino acids. Trimming cost V 4 bases and J 5 bases; bases outside gene matches: 7. The CDR3 DNA reads as TGTGCCAGCAGCTCACCTGGACAGGCGTATGGCTACACCTTC. It translates to CASSSPGQAYGYTF. Using reference TRBV7-9 and TRBJ1-2 for the parts outside the CDR3, the full variable domain is DTGVSQNPRHKITKRGQNVTFRCDPISEHNRLYWYRQTLGQGPEFLTYFQNEAQLEKSRLLSDRFSAERPKGSFSTLEIQRTEQGDSAMYLCASSSPGQAYGYTFGSGTRLTVV.

The table lists this clonotype with a few counts. The chain links TRBV20-1 to TRBJ1-5; TRBD1 agrees at 7 bases. CDR1 DFQATT and CDR2 SNEGSKA come from the germline V gene (reference sequence). This CDR3 comprises 15 residues. Trimming removed 5 bases from V and 0 bases from J; junction bases left unmatched: 7. The CDR3 nucleotides read TGCAGTGCTGAAGACAGGGTCTATAGCAATCAGCCCCAGCATTTT. Protein sequence: CSAEDRVYSNQPQHF.

This clonotype has a handful of counts. The chain has TRBV7-9 and TRBJ2-5; D tentatively reads TRBD1 or TRBD2 (5 bases each). The V end was cut by 5 bases, the J end by 0 bases, with 22 bases between. CDR1 and CDR2 from the germline V gene are SEHNR and FQNEAQ (reference sequence). The CDR3 runs to 18 residues. For the CDR3, the DNA is TGTGCCAGCAGCCTTGGGACCAGCCATCCTGGGTACCAAGAGACCCAGTACTTC. Translation gives CASSLGTSHPGYQETQYF.

This clonotype was counted a few times. This sequence joins TRBV27 and TRBJ2-3, with TRBD1 matching over 7 bases. The CDR3 is 15 amino acids. Germline CDR1 reads MNHEY; CDR2 reads SMNVEV (reference sequence). After removal of 5 bases from V and 4 bases from J, the junction contained 9 bases not matched to a gene. The CDR3 protein is CASSPLGGPPDTQYF. The CDR3 DNA follows: TGTGCCAGCAGTCCCTTAGGGGGCCCGCCAGATACGCAGTATTTT.

The sample holds a few counts of this clonotype. The rearrangement joins TRBV25-1 to TRBJ2-5, with D maybe TRBD1 (6 bases). CDR1 and CDR2 (germline): MGHDK, SYGVNS. Trimming pared 4 bases from V and 1 base from J, leaving 13 bases between. The CDR3 loop spans 15 amino acids. The chain's CDR3 is CASSGRDKVQETQYF. Written as DNA, the CDR3 is TGTGCCAGCAGTGGCCGGGACAAGGTCCAAGAGACCCAGTACTTC.

This clonotype was seen more than once but under ten times. The chain is built from TRBV7-9 and TRBJ2-1, with 15 bases matching TRBD2. V was pared by 5 bases and J by 7 bases, with 9 bases of the junction left unmatched. The CDR3 totals 17 residues. The germline V gene encodes CDR1 SEHNR and CDR2 FQNEAQ (reference sequence). The CDR3 spells CASSPGLAGGPGNEQFF. The CDR3 coding sequence is TGTGCCAGCAGCCCCGGACTAGCGGGGGGGCCGGGGAATGAGCAGTTCTTC.

This clonotype has a handful of counts. This chain connects TRBV11-2 to TRBJ1-4; D unresolved. The germline CDR1 and CDR2 sequences are SGHAT and FQNNGV. Trimming left V 3 bases short and J 6 bases short, with 11 bases between. The CDR3 consists of 14 residues. CDR3 bases: TGTGCCAGCAGCTTTACGGGATTGGATGAAAAACTGTTTTTT. It codes for CASSFTGLDEKLFF.

This clonotype was seen ten or more times. This sequence joins TRBV4-1 and TRBJ1-2; 7 nucleotides agree with TRBD1. This CDR3 contains 13 residues. Germline V gene lookup returns CDR1 MGHRA and CDR2 YSYEKL. V shed 5 bases, J shed 6 bases, and the junction held 6 bases outside the gene matches. As DNA, the CDR3 is TGCGCCAGCAGCAGAATTGACAGGGATGGCTACACCTTC. The encoded protein is CASSRIDRDGYTF.

V and J are TRBV7-9 and TRBJ1-2; D unclear. The V end lost 5 bases, the J end lost 5 bases, and 9 bases lay between the germline ends. Germline CDR1 reads SEHNR; CDR2 reads FQNEAQ (reference sequence). The CDR3 extends over 12 amino acids. CDR3 sequence reads: CASSVIFYGYTF. The CDR3 DNA follows: TGTGCCAGCAGCGTCATTTTTTATGGCTACACCTTC.

In this sample, this clonotype turned up many times. The chain carries TRBV4-1 and TRBJ1-4; TRBD1 agrees at 10 bases. The CDR3 is made up of 14 amino acids. Germline values: CDR1 MGHRA, CDR2 YSYEKL. V shed 5 bases, J shed 6 bases, and the junction held 3 bases outside the gene matches. CDR3 DNA sequence: TGCGCCAGCAGCGCCGGGACAGGGGATGAAAAACTGTTTTTT. Translating it yields CASSAGTGDEKLFF.

This clonotype occurred many times. The chain has TRBV6-1 and TRBJ1-1; 8 bases align to TRBD1. CDR1 is MNHNS and CDR2 is SASEGT in the germline V gene. Trimming removed 2 bases from V and 5 bases from J; junction bases left unmatched: 4. The CDR3 is 14 amino acids. The chain's CDR3 is CASSELGQVTEAFF. Here the CDR3 DNA reads TGTGCCAGCAGTGAATTGGGACAGGTAACTGAAGCTTTCTTT.

This clonotype was counted a few times. The rearrangement links TRBV5-3 to TRBJ1-5; D uncertain. TRBV5-3 is placed among ORFs of uncertain function. The V end lost 4 bases, the J end lost 0 bases, and 5 bases lay between the germline ends. The CDR3 length is 13 residues. CDR3 residues: CARSRYSNQPQHF. CDR3 in DNA: TGTGCCAGAAGCCGGTATAGCAATCAGCCCCAGCATTTT.

The chain joins TRBV9 to TRBJ1-2; D unresolved. Germline CDR1 reads SGDLS; CDR2 reads YYNGEE. The CDR3 extends over 15 amino acids. Trimming left V 4 bases short and J 2 bases short, with 15 bases between. As DNA, the CDR3 is TGTGCCAGCAGCCCCACCAGCAGGACCAACTATGGCTACACCTTC. This encodes CASSPTSRTNYGYTF. Full variable domain (outside the CDR3, taken from reference TRBV9 and TRBJ1-2): DSGVTQTPKHLITATGQRVTLRCSPRSGDLSVYWYQQSLDQGLQFLIQYYNGEERAKGNILERFSAQQFPDLHSELNLSSLELGDSALYFCASSPTSRTNYGYTFGSGTRLTVV.

This clonotype has just a few counts. The V call is TRBV6-2 or TRBV6-3, the J call TRBJ1-6, with 8 bases identical to TRBD1. CDR1 is MNHEY and CDR2 is SVGEGT in the germline V gene. J was trimmed by 3 bases and V by 6 bases; bases with no gene match: 4. The CDR3 sequence is 15 residues long. The CDR3 DNA follows: TGTGCCAGCAGATCCGGGACAGGCTATAATTCACCCCTCCACTTT. It translates to CASRSGTGYNSPLHF.

CDR3 amino acids: CATSDGDKPYNEQFF. CDR3 DNA sequence: TGTGCCACCAGTGACGGGGACAAACCTTACAATGAGCAGTTCTTC. The chain couples TRBV24-1 to TRBJ2-1; a possible D gene is TRBD1 (6 bases). The CDR3 contains 15 residues. The germline V gene encodes CDR1 KGHDR and CDR2 SFDVKD. Trimming shortened V by 4 bases and J by 4 bases, and 13 bases separated the two germline ends.

The table lists this clonotype with a few counts. The chain carries TRBV12-3 or TRBV12-4 and TRBJ2-1, with D unclear. V lost 2 bases and J lost 4, with 18 bases in between. The CDR3 runs to 17 residues. The chain's CDR3 is CASSLTAVGSPYNEQFF. The CDR3 region has the DNA TGTGCCAGCAGTTTAACGGCAGTAGGTAGTCCTTACAATGAGCAGTTCTTC.

This clonotype was counted between two and nine times. The gene calls are TRBV27 and TRBJ1-2; 11 bases match TRBD1. The J segment lost 5 bases and the V segment lost 5 bases, leaving 10 bases of the junction unmatched. This CDR3 is 16 amino acids long. Looked up from germline, CDR1 is MNHEY and CDR2 is SMNVEV (reference sequence). DNA of the CDR3: TGTGCCAGCAGTGCCTCCGGGACAGGGGGTAGTTATGGCTACACCTTC. The encoded protein is CASSASGTGGSYGYTF.

The sample holds a few counts of this clonotype. The chain couples TRBV12-3 or TRBV12-4 to TRBJ2-5; D is uncertain. Trimming took 5 bases from V and 5 from J, leaving 15 bases between them. The CDR3 spans 14 residues. The CDR3 sequence is CASSPSSLDETQYF. For the CDR3, the DNA is TGTGCCAGCAGTCCGTCATCCCTTGACGAGACCCAGTACTTC.

Ten or more counts support this clonotype. The chain has TRBV4-1 and TRBJ1-5; no firm D call. Trimming removed 0 bases from V and 10 bases from J, with 13 bases in between. The CDR3 runs 14 residues. Germline V CDR1 and CDR2: MGHRA, YSYEKL. The CDR3 protein is CASSQDREGLPQHF. The CDR3 DNA reads as TGCGCCAGCAGCCAAGATAGGGAGGGCCTACCCCAGCATTTT.

This clonotype was counted only a few times. V gene TRBV7-6 combines with J gene TRBJ1-1; no reliable D call. The CDR3 runs 11 residues. Germline V lookup: CDR1 SGHVS, CDR2 FNYEAQ. Trimming pared 5 bases from V and 7 bases from J, leaving 8 bases between. The CDR3, as DNA: TGTGCCAGCAGCCGCGGAAGTGAAGCTTTCTTT. Its translation is CASSRGSEAFF. The full variable domain, completed using reference TRBV7-6 and TRBJ1-1, is GAGVSQSPRYKVTKRGQDVALRCDPISGHVSLYWYRQALGQGPEFLTYFNYEAQQDKSGLPNDRFSAERPEGSISTLTIQRTEQRDSAMYRCASSRGSEAFFGQGTRLTVV.

This clonotype was seen repeatedly, ten times or more. The chain uses TRBV24-1 and TRBJ2-3; 11 bases are shared with TRBD1. V trimming: 5 bases; J trimming: 4 bases; junction bases outside the gene matches: 13. This CDR3 is built from 18 residues. Germline lookup yields CDR1 KGHDR and CDR2 SFDVKD. CDR3 protein: CATSVADGQGAESDTQYF. The CDR3 coding sequence is TGTGCCACCAGTGTCGCAGACGGACAGGGGGCTGAGTCAGATACGCAGTATTTT.